Listed below are T cell receptor beta chains from one sample, sequenced in a study of CD8+CD57+ T cells in acquired aplastic anemia. Each CDR3 protein is one row after TCRdb ran MiXCR on the reads. The repertoire has 300,000 or so distinct CDR3 sequences, 56% of them found once; the top ten carry 8%. The material sequenced was sorted CD4+, CD8+, or CD8+CD57+ T cells (not recorded which) from PBMCs. These receptors were obtained from a human donor with severe aplastic anemia or a healthy control (not recorded which). Each CDR3 is given with its conserved first and last residue. A D gene is named only where the DNA matches it firmly. Where a row states a size, it is once, few, many or the class of an expanded clone; other rows omit it.

-	-	TRBV19	TRBJ2-1	CASSSAPRDEQFF	TGTGCCAGTAGTTCCGCCCCTAGGGATGAGCAGTTCTTC
TRBD2	-	TRBV9	TRBJ2-5	CASSDRGTSTETQYF	TGTGCCAGCAGCGATCGGGGGACTAGCACAGAGACCCAGTACTTC
TRBD1	-	TRBV12-3/TRBV12-4	TRBJ1-2	CASPGQGAVDGYTF	TGTGCCAGCCCAGGACAGGGGGCGGTGGATGGCTACACCTTC
-	few	TRBV11-2	TRBJ1-6	CASSPRQNSPLHF	TGTGCCAGCAGCCCTCGACAGAATTCACCCCTCCACTTT
TRBD1	once	TRBV11-2	TRBJ2-7	CAIPTGGKAGEQYF	TGTGCGATCCCCACAGGGGGCAAGGCGGGCGAGCAGTACTTC
-	-	TRBV10-3	TRBJ1-5	CAISEGAPGQPQHF	TGTGCCATCAGTGAGGGGGCGCCCGGTCAGCCCCAGCATTTT
TRBD1	-	TRBV4-3	TRBJ2-1	CASSQGQGSDEQFF	TGCGCCAGCAGCCAAGGACAGGGTTCGGATGAGCAGTTCTTC
-	-	TRBV12-3/TRBV12-4	TRBJ2-5	CASSLETQYF	TGTGCCAGCAGTTTGGAGACCCAGTACTTC
TRBD2	-	TRBV7-9	TRBJ2-5	CASSSGLAGVEETQYF	TGTGCCAGCAGCTCGGGACTAGCGGGAGTGGAAGAGACCCAGTACTTC
-	many	TRBV19	TRBJ2-7	CASSIGGSSYEQYF	TGTGCCAGTAGTATTGGGGGCAGCTCCTACGAGCAGTACTTC
TRBD2	many	TRBV20-1	TRBJ2-5	CSAPPGTSLDQTQYF	TGCAGTGCTCCGCCCGGGACTAGCCTCGATCAGACCCAGTACTTC
-	once	TRBV29-1	TRBJ1-1	CSVGDPGTEAFF	TGCAGCGTTGGGGACCCGGGAACTGAAGCTTTCTTT
-	-	TRBV10-3	TRBJ2-1	CAISAGGGASYNEQFF	TGTGCCATCAGTGCTGGCGGTGGCGCCTCCTACAATGAGCAGTTCTTC
-	-	TRBV12-3/TRBV12-4	TRBJ1-1	CASSPGRVNTEAFF	TGTGCCAGCAGCCCGGGACGGGTGAACACTGAAGCTTTCTTT
TRBD1	-	TRBV20-1	TRBJ2-7	CSASGQGAYEQYF	TGCAGTGCTAGCGGACAGGGGGCCTACGAGCAGTACTTC
-	-	TRBV5-1	TRBJ1-4	CASSLGSPDNEKLFF	TGCGCCAGCAGCTTGGGGTCACCCGATAATGAAAAACTGTTTTTT